This T cell receptor beta chain originates from a study of blood T cell repertoires in COVID-19. On the study more broadly: From the United States, Italy and Spain came samples of acute and convalescent COVID-19. The analysed material was cDNA or gDNA that came from T cells, B-cell-depleted T cells, or PBMCs.

Per the original methods: For nucleated cells, counts were estimated from reference gene primer amplification. Clones were sequenced by immunoSEQ multiplex PCR, and TCRdb holds only the in-frame ones, with some missing. That table furnishes V, J and clone size, whereas the DNA furnished D and trimming. Of approximately 200,000 clones in the sample, around 85% are singletons; the top ten hold more than 2.5%. Only one count was recorded for this clone. The V and J ends lost 5 bases and 10 bases, in that order; junction bases with no gene match: 10. Per the germline V gene, CDR1 is SGHTA and CDR2 is FQGTGA. The CDR3 has 16 amino acids.

This chain links TRBV7-3 with TRBJ2-1, with 14 bases fitting TRBD2. Sequencing was carried out using peripheral blood. This sequence originates from a man in his 60s with acute or convalescent COVID-19. The CDR3, as DNA: TGTGCCAGCAGCCCCGGACTAGCGGGAGGATCTGGCGAGCAGTTCTTC. It is translated as CASSPGLAGGSGEQFF.